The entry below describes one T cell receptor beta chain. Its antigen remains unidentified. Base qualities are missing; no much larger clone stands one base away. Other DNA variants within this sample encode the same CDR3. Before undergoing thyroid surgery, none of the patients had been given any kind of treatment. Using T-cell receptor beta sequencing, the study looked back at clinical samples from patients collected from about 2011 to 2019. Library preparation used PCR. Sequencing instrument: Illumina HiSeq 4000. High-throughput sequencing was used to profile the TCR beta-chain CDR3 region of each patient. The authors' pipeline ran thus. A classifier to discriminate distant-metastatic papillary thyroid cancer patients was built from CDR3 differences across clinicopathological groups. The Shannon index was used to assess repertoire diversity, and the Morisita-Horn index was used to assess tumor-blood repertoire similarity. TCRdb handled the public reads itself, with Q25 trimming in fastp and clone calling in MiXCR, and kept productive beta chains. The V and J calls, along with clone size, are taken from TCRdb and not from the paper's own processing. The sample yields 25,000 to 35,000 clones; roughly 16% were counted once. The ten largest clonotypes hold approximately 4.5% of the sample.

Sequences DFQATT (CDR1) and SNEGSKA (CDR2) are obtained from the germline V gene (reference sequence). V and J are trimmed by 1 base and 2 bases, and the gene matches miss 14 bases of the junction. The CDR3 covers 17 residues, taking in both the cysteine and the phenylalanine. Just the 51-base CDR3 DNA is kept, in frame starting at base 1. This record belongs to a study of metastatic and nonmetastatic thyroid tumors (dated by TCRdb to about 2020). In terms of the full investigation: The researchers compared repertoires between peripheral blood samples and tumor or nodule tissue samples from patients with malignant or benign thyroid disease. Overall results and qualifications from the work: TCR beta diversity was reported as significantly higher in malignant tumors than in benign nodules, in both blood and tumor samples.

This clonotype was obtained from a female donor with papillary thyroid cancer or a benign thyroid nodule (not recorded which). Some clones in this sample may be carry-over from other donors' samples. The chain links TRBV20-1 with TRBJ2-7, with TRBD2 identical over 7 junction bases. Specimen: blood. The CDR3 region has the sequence CSARALLGGGFPYEQYF. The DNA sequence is TGCAGTGCTAGAGCCTTACTTGGCGGGGGATTTCCCTACGAGCAGTACTTC.